The 2 T cell receptor beta chains below all came from one sample that was sequenced in a study of blood T cell repertoires in COVID-19. Only in-frame clones appear in the TCRdb table, and some are missing; sequencing was by immunoSEQ multiplex PCR. The sample contains roughly 98,000 clones, 65% to 90% of which appear only once. Sequencing was done on a sample of peripheral blood. The source is a man aged 70-80 years with active or convalescent COVID-19.

The chain combines TRBV24-1 with TRBJ2-5, with D possibly being TRBD2 (5 bases). CDR3 length: 12 amino acids. V was shortened by 1 base and J by 7 bases, with 6 bases between the two germline ends. In germline, CDR1 is KGHDR, CDR2 SFDVKD. CDR3 in amino acids: CATSDLLGTQYF. The CDR3 nucleotides read TGTGCCACCAGTGATTTACTAGGGACCCAGTACTTC.

In DNA form, the CDR3 reads TGTGCCAGCAGCGGCGGGGGGTCCACAGATACGCAGTATTTT. Encoded protein: CASSGGGSTDTQYF. V usage is TRBV7-3 and J usage is TRBJ2-3; the match to TRBD2 covers 8 bases. Germline V gene data show CDR1 as SGHTA and CDR2 as FQGTGA. V lost 5 bases to trimming and J lost 2 bases; unmatched junction nucleotides: 3. This CDR3 spans 14 amino acids.